This TCR beta chain was recorded in a study of vaccination effects on CD4 cells after COVID-19. As concerns this clone: The antigen is unknown.

Culturing for more than 9 days preceded CD4+ T cell isolation. None of the vaccinated had previously contracted SARS-CoV-2, and their nucleocapsid antibodies tested negative. Researchers swapped half the medium for IL-2 medium on both days 3 and 7. The data were produced by immunoSEQ multiplex PCR, yet TCRdb's version contains in-frame clones alone and is incomplete. The sample includes 65,000 to 80,000 clones, roughly four fifths of them seen just once. Trimming left V 1 base short and J 8 bases short, with 11 bases between. The germline V gene has CDR1 SGHVS and CDR2 FQNEAQ. This CDR3 has 14 amino acids.

The sample in question was CD4+ T cells from PBMCs cultured without peptide, obtained before COVID-19 vaccination. The receptor's source is a human donor who received a COVID-19 vaccine. The gene calls are TRBV7-8 and TRBJ1-4; D possibly corresponds to TRBD1 (6 bases). The CDR3 loop reads CASSLGGLGEKLFF. The DNA of the CDR3 is TGTGCCAGCAGCTTAGGGGGGCTTGGAGAAAAACTGTTTTTT.